The rows below give T cell receptor beta chains drawn from one sample of a study of T-cell reconstitution after alpha-beta-depleted transplantation in children. TCRdb processed the PCR reads anew with MiXCR; each CDR3 protein has one entry. The sample includes 450,000 to 700,000 distinct CDR3 sequences, more than 20% of them seen just once. Sequences were derived from PBMCs, sampled before TCRalphabeta/CD19-depleted stem cell transplant. These receptors were collected from a boy in the first two years of life with Wiskott-Aldrich syndrome, due to receive a stem cell transplant. CDR3s include the opening cysteine and the closing phenylalanine or tryptophan. The order of the fields is clone size, D gene, J gene, V gene, CDR3 protein, CDR3 DNA. The D gene is left open where the match is weak. Rows may omit the clone size; those that give it use once, few, many or a size class.

few,TRBD1,TRBJ2-1,TRBV5-5,CASSATGDWSGNEQFF,TGTGCCAGCAGCGCGACAGGGGATTGGTCCGGCAATGAGCAGTTCTTC
NA,NA,TRBJ1-5,TRBV9,CASSPSWGDQPQHF,TGTGCCAGCAGCCCGAGCTGGGGGGATCAGCCCCAGCATTTT
NA,NA,TRBJ2-2,TRBV5-5,CASSLGESTGELFF,TGTGCCAGCAGCTTGGGGGAGAGCACCGGGGAGCTGTTTTTT
NA,NA,TRBJ2-5,TRBV7-2,CASSLDPLKGETQYF,TGTGCCAGCAGCTTAGACCCACTAAAGGGAGAGACCCAGTACTTC
NA,TRBD1,TRBJ2-2,TRBV28,CASSLLGTGHTGELFF,TGTGCCAGCAGTTTATTGGGGACAGGCCACACCGGGGAGCTGTTTTTT
NA,TRBD2,TRBJ2-7,TRBV5-1,CASSLASGRAGEQYF,TGCGCCAGCAGCTTGGCTAGCGGGAGGGCAGGTGAGCAGTACTTC
few,NA,TRBJ2-3,TRBV21-1,CASSSHRDSPGTQYF,TGTGCCAGCAGCTCACACCGGGACAGTCCTGGTACGCAGTATTTT
NA,NA,TRBJ2-3,TRBV4-2,CASSRGRIHSSTDTQYF,TGTGCCAGCAGCCGGGGAAGAATCCACTCTAGCACAGATACGCAGTATTTT
few,NA,TRBJ2-7,TRBV5-1,CASSWAETDFYEQYF,TGCGCCAGCAGCTGGGCCGAGACAGACTTCTACGAGCAGTACTTC
few,NA,TRBJ1-2,TRBV20-1,CSARTDGFYYTF,TGCAGTGCTAGGACAGACGGCTTCTACTACACCTTC
few,NA,TRBJ2-2,TRBV11-2,CASSPMRGNTGELFF,TGTGCCAGCAGTCCTATGAGGGGGAACACCGGGGAGCTGTTTTTT
NA,NA,TRBJ2-7,TRBV30,CAWSTQVGHEQYF,TGTGCCTGGAGTACGCAGGTTGGCCACGAGCAGTACTTC
few,TRBD1,TRBJ2-1,TRBV7-9,CASSPGGFNEQFF,TGTGCCAGCAGCCCAGGGGGTTTCAATGAGCAGTTCTTC
NA,NA,TRBJ1-2,TRBV7-2,CASSLAGKGGYTF,TGTGCCAGCAGCTTAGCCGGGAAGGGTGGCTACACCTTC
few,TRBD2,TRBJ2-7,TRBV5-5,CASSLGLAGTTYEQYF,TGTGCCAGCAGCTTAGGACTAGCGGGGACGACCTACGAGCAGTACTTC